Many counts were recorded for the clone carrying this T cell receptor (beta chain). Its antigen is undetermined. These data are taken from a study of neurological immune-mediated disorders. One entry per CDR3 protein, called by TCRdb with MiXCR from the 5' RACE reads. The table records 55,000 to 70,000 distinct CDR3 sequences, roughly 5.6% of them present only once. Germline assignment: CDR1 LGHDT and CDR2 YNNKEL (reference sequence). CDR3 length equals 15 residues. The V end lost 4 bases, the J end lost 5 bases, and 17 bases lay between the germline ends. Study outcomes and limitations: The highest TCR clonal expansion occurred in HTLV-1-associated myelopathy; multiple sclerosis fell below healthy controls.

The sequence derives from a human donor with multiple sclerosis. The donor label of this sample is uncertain. The chain carries TRBV3-1 and TRBJ2-5; D not certain. Sequenced material: PBMCs. The CDR3 loop is CASSPLFGLGETQYF. The CDR3 nucleotides read TGTGCCAGCAGCCCGTTATTTGGGCTGGGGGAGACCCAGTACTTC.